Below, one T cell receptor (beta chain) is given with its context. Germline values: CDR1 SGHRS, CDR2 YFSETQ. The CDR3 runs 15 residues. V lost 1 base and J 8 bases, leaving 15 bases between the germline ends. This sample was included in a study of T cell clonotyping in hematopoietic cell transplantation. Measured with immunoSEQ multiplex PCR; TCRdb has only the in-frame clones, and not every one. The sample shows around 40,000 clones, approximately 95% of them seen only once. The time point was: recipient sample about 28 days before transplant, after cytoreduction. The V gene is TRBV5-1, the J gene TRBJ1-4; D unresolved. The clonotype was recovered from a man between 35 and 55 years old with chronic myeloid leukemia. Some clones in this sample may be carry-over from other donors' samples. Specimen: peripheral blood mononuclear cells, collected before stem cell transplant. In DNA form, the CDR3 reads TGCGCCAGCAGCTTGTTACCCATATTGGAGGAAAAACTGTTTTTT. Protein sequence: CASSLLPILEEKLFF.